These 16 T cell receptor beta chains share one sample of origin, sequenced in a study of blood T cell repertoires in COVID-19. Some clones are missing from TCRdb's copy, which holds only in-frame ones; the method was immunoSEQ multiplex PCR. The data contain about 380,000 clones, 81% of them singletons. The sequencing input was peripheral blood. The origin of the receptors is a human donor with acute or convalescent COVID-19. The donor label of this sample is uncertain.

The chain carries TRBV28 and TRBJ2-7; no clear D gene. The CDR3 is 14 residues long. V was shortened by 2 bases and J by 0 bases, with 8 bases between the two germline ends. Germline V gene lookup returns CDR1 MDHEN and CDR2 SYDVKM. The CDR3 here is CASSLQVSSYEQYF. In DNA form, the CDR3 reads TGTGCCAGCAGTTTACAAGTGAGCTCCTACGAGCAGTACTTC.

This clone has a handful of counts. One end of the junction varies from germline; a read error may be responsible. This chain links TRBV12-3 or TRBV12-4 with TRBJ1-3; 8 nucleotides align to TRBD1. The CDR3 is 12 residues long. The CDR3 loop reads CASRQPPGQEEF. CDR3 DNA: TGTGCCAGCAGACAACCCCCGGGACAGGAGGAGTTT.

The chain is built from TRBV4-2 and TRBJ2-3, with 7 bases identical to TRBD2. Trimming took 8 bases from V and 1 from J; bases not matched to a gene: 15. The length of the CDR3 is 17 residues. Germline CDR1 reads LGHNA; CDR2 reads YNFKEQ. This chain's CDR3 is CASGLGWGGSGTDTQYF. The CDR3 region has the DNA TGTGCCAGCGGGTTGGGCTGGGGCGGGAGCGGCACAGATACGCAGTATTTT.

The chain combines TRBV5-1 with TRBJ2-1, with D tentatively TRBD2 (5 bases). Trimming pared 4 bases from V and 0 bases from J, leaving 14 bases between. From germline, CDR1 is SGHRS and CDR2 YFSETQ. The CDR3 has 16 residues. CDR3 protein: CASSPGGRSSYNEQFF. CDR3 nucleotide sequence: TGCGCCAGCAGCCCCGGAGGCCGCAGCTCCTACAATGAGCAGTTCTTC.

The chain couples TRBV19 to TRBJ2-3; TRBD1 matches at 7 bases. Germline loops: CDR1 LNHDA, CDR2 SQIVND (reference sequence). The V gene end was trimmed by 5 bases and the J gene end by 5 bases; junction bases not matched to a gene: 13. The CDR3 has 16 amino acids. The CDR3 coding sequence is TGTGCCAGTAGTCCGCTGACAGGGATTGGGAGAGATACGCAGTATTTT. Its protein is CASSPLTGIGRDTQYF.

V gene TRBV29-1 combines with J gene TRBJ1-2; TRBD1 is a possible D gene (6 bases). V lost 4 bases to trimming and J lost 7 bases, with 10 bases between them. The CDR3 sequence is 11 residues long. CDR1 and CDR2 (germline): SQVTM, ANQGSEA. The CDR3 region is CSVAQGFGYTF. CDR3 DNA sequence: TGCAGCGTTGCACAGGGTTTTGGCTACACCTTC.

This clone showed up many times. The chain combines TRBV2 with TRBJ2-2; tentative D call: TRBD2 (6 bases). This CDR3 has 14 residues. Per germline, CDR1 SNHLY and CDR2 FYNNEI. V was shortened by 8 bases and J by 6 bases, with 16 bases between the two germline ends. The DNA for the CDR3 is TGTGCCAGCTCCTGGGCGACTAGTGCCGGGGAGCTGTTTTTT. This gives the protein CASSWATSAGELFF.

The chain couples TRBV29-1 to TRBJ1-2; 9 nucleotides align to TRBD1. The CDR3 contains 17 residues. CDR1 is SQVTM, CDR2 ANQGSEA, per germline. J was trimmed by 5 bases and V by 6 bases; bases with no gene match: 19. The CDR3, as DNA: TGCAGCGTGGGAGAAATATCTCCGGGACAGGGAAGGTATGGCTACACCTTC. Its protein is CSVGEISPGQGRYGYTF. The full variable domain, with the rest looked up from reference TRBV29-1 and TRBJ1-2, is SAVISQKPSRDICQRGTSLTIQCQVDSQVTMMFWYRQQPGQSLTLIATANQGSEATYESGFVIDKFPISRPNLTFSTLTVSNMSPEDSSIYLCSVGEISPGQGRYGYTFGSGTRLTVV.

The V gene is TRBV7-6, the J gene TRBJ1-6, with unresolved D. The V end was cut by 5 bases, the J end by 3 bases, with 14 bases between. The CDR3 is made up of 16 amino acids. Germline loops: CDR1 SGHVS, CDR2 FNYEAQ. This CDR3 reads CASSTRPTSYNSPLHF. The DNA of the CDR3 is TGTGCCAGCAGCACCCGACCGACAAGCTATAATTCACCCCTCCACTTT.

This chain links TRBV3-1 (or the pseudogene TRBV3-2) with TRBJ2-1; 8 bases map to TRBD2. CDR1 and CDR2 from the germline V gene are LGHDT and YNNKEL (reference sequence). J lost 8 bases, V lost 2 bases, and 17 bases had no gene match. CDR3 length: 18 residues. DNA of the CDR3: TGTGCCAGCAGCCAACCCTACTCCGGGGTAGCGGGGTCCGATGAGCAGTTCTTC. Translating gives CASSQPYSGVAGSDEQFF.

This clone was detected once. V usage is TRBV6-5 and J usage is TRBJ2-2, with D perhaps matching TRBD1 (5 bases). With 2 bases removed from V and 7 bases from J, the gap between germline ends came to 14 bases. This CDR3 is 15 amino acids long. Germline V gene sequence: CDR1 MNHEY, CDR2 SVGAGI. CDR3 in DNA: TGTGCCAGCAGTTACACCCTCAGGGTTGGCGGGGAGCTGTTTTTT. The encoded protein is CASSYTLRVGGELFF.

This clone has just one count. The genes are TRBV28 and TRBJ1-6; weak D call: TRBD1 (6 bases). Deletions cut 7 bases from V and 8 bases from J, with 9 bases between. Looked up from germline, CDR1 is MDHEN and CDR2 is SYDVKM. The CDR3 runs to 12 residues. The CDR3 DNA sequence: TGTGCCAGCACCAGGGGAGATTCACCCCTCCACTTT. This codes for CASTRGDSPLHF.

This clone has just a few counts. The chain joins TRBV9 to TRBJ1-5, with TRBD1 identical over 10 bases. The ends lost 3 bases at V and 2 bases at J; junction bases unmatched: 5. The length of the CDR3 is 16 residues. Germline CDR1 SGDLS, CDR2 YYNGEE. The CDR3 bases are TGTGCCAGCAGCGGGGGACAGGGGCTGGGCAATCAGCCCCAGCATTTT. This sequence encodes CASSGGQGLGNQPQHF.

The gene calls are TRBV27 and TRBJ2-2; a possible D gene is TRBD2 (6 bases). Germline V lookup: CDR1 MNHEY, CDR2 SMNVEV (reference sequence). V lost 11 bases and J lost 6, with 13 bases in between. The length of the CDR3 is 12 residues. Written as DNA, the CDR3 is TGTGCCTCGCGGAGGGAGGCCGGGGAGCTGTTTTTT. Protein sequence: CASRREAGELFF.

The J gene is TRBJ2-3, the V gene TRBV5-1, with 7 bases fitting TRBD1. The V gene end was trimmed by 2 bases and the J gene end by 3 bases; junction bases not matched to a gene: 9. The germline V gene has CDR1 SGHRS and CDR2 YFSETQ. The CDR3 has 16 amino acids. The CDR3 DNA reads TGCGCCAGCAGCTTCGGGTGGCCAGGGGGTACAGATACGCAGTATTTT. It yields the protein CASSFGWPGGTDTQYF.

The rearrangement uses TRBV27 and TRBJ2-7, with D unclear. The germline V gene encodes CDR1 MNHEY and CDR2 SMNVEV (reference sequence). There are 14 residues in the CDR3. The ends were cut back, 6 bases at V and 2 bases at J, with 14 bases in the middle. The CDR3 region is CASSAMPGAYEQYF. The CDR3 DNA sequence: TGTGCCAGCAGCGCCATGCCCGGTGCCTACGAGCAGTACTTC.